This T cell receptor beta chain was sequenced during a study of blood T cell repertoires in COVID-19. V lost 0 bases to trimming and J lost 0 bases; unmatched junction nucleotides: 4. The germline V gene has CDR1 MGHRA and CDR2 YSYEKL. This CDR3 is 16 amino acids long. Data came from immunoSEQ multiplex PCR; TCRdb stores just in-frame clones and leaves some out. Among roughly 250,000 clones, 70% to 90% were seen once, and the ten largest hold about 12%. The chain recombines TRBV4-1 with TRBJ2-7, with 8 bases identical to TRBD2. Input material: peripheral blood. The origin of this receptor is a woman in her 30s with COVID-19, enrolled during active disease. Written as DNA, the CDR3 is TGCGCCAGCAGCCAAGATAGCCTAGCGGGCTCCTACGAGCAGTACTTC. Translated, it gives CASSQDSLAGSYEQYF.